This TCR beta chain stems from a study of control samples from healthy donors and cancer patients. This CDR3 comprises 18 residues. Measured with immunoSEQ multiplex PCR; TCRdb has only the in-frame clones, and not every one. The sample shows some 150,000 clones, roughly 90% of them seen only once. This sequence originates from a man aged 30-40 years in good health. The rearrangement links TRBV21-1 to TRBJ2-5; whether TRBD2, the table's D call, matches the DNA was not checked. TRBV21-1 is labeled a pseudogene. The sequenced sample was blood. The CDR3 region has the DNA TGTGCCAGCAGCACCCACCCGGCCCCGCGGGTTTTTGAGAAGACCCAGTACTTC. Translated, it gives CASSTHPAPRVFEKTQYF.